This T cell receptor beta chain is drawn from a study of blood T cell repertoires in COVID-19. Study in general: T cells, B-cell-depleted T cells, or PBMCs provided the cDNA or gDNA that served as material.

V dropped 4 bases and J dropped 1; count of bases not matched to a gene: 7. The germline V gene encodes CDR1 SGHRS and CDR2 YFSETQ. CDR3 length: 15 residues. The protocol was immunoSEQ multiplex PCR, while the TCRdb copy is restricted to in-frame clones and leaves out a portion. The data show approximately 490,000 clones, approximately 86% seen once. Participant age was roughly 18 to 100 years, and participants resided in fewer than 25 US areas. The receptor's source is a woman under 30 who had recovered from COVID-19. The chain joins TRBV5-1 to TRBJ1-1, with 7 bases matching TRBD1. Sequencing was carried out using PBMCs or T cells enriched from blood (not recorded which). This CDR3 reads CASSPNTGENTEAFF. The CDR3 coding sequence is TGCGCCAGCAGCCCGAACACAGGGGAGAACACTGAAGCTTTCTTT.